This TCR beta chain was captured by sequencing in a study of shared clonotypes between healthy human individuals. On the study more broadly: The donor pool was made up of two women and a few men aged 18 to 49. Whole-study results and caveats: Clonotype sharing levels among donors were expected to vary with sequencing depth.

About 100 million PBMCs were counted before genomic DNA extraction. The CDR3 loop spans 15 amino acids. The V gene end was trimmed by 5 bases and the J gene end by 3 bases; junction bases not matched to a gene: 9. Germline values: CDR1 SGHTA, CDR2 FQGTGA. This clone was recorded once. Antigen specificity is unknown. Ten immunoSEQ deep assay plates held the unsorted PBMC DNA. Some clones are missing from TCRdb's copy, which holds only in-frame ones; the method was immunoSEQ multiplex PCR. The sample consists of a few hundred thousand clones, around 80% of them appearing once. The rearrangement links TRBV7-3 to TRBJ1-2, with TRBD1 identical over 7 bases. Sequencing used PBMCs. This TCR derives from a woman in her thirties or forties in good health. Some clones in this sample may be carry-over from other donors' samples. DNA of the CDR3: TGTGCCAGCAGCATGTCAGGGGGAGCCGACTATGGCTACACCTTC. Its translation: CASSMSGGADYGYTF. The full variable domain, its missing parts supplied by reference TRBV7-3 and TRBJ1-2, is GAGVSQTPSNKVTEKGKYVELRCDPISGHTALYWYRQSLGQGPEFLIYFQGTGAADDSGLPNDRFFAVRPEGSVSTLKIQRTERGDSAVYLCASSMSGGADYGYTFGSGTRLTVV.